This is a list of T cell receptor beta chains from one sample in a study of cytomegalovirus exposure and HLA in healthy donors. TCRdb's copy holds only in-frame clones and misses some; the assay was immunoSEQ multiplex PCR. There are some 210,000 clones in the sample; 60% to 80% occur only once, and less than 4.5% lies in the top ten. Sequenced: PBMCs. These receptors all come from a male donor in good health and CMV-seronegative. CDR3s include the opening cysteine and the closing phenylalanine or tryptophan.

>15|TRBV7-3
CASSQGLASYNEQFF
>14|TRBV6-1
CASSDIMERYEQYF
>14|TRBV5-1
CARTTPGVGEEAFF
>15|TRBV10-3
CAISRRGGQGSPLHF
>15|TRBV30
CASTEQGTAGYGYTF
>11|TRBV19
CAKTGVTEAFF
>14|TRBV5-1
CASTPGGASTEAFF
>13|TRBV27
CAIAGLAGDEQYF
>14|TRBV7-9
CASSLGGIGYEQFF
>13|TRBV6-6
CASSYSPPYEQYF
>14|TRBV7-9
CASSPGTGGYGYTF
>17|TRBV14
CASSLVAGSSGANVLTF
>14|TRBV23-1
CAGAVGQANTEAFF
>14|TRBV7-2
CASTPDRSYNEQFF
>15|TRBV18
CASSPSVVPGTEAFF
>17|TRBV9
CASSAGQASISGNTIYF
>22|TRBV5-1
CASSYGTGVALSSDGYYNEQFF
>13|TRBV7-2
CASSLTGTYGYTF
>15|TRBV7-3
CASSPGLAGADTQYF
>20|TRBV4-1
CASSQPVGQGTSLGGYEQYF
>16|TRBV7-3
CASSQSVAGVDNEQFF
>16|TRBV7-9
CASSLGLAGGSYEQYF
>15|TRBV6-5
CASRDAGTGSKEQYF
>16|TRBV4-2
CASSQGLTSEGYEQYF
>15|TRBV5-1
CASSRKAGGYNEQFF
>14|TRBV29-1
CSVTSDGTTYEQYF
>14|TRBV14
CASSQVVLGGEQYF
>16|TRBV5-6
CASSRGLDANTGELFF
>13|TRBV30
CAWSYGASGGYTF
>16|TRBV7-9
CASSLAMTGGQETQYF
>17|TRBV27
CASSLFGTRSRNTEAFF
>12|TRBV30
CAWAPGADEQYF
>12|TRBV11-2
CASSPGTYEQYF
>15|TRBV7-9
CSSSLGSYSSYEQYF
>12|TRBV2
CATGGLDNEQFF
>13|TRBV30
CAWDRGHSYEQYF
>14|TRBV10-3
CATRERASSYEQYF
>12|TRBV18
CASSPTAYEQYF
>16|TRBV18
CASSPQDPQINQPQHF
>15|TRBV11-2
CASSSIPAPNEKLFF
>14|TRBV15
CATSRDQGSNEQFF
>14|TRBV6-1
CASISRLAGVEQYF
>14|TRBV11-2
CASSVQGTNEKLFF
>16|TRBV14
CASSQDVGAPNEKLFF
>14|TRBV19
CASAGTANTGELFF
>13|TRBV11-3
CASSSPGDTEAFF
>13|TRBV14
CASSRGGNTEAFF
>14|TRBV6-5
CASSSRDRGDTQYF
>12|TRBV7-9
CASSPQAYEQYF
>16|TRBV5-4
CASSPSPGTDNYGYTF